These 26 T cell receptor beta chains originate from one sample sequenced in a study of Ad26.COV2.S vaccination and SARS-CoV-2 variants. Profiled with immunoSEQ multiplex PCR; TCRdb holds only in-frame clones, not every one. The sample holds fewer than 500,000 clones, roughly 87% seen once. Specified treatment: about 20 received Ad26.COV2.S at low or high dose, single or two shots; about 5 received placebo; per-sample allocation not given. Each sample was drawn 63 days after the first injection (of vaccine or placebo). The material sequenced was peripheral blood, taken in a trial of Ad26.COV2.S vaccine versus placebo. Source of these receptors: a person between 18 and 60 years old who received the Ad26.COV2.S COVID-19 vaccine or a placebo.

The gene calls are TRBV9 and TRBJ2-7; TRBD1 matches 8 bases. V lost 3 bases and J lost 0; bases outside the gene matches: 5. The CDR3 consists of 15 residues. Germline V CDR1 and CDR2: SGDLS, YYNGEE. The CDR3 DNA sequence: TGTGCCAGCAGCGCCTCCGGGACAGGCTCCTACGAGCAGTACTTC. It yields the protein CASSASGTGSYEQYF.

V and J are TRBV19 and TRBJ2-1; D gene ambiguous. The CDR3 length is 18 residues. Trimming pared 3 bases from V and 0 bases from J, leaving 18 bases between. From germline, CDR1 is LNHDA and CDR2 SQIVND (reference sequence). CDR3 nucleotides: TGTGCCAGTAGTATCGGGTTAGTGGGCAAGAGCTCCTACAATGAGCAGTTCTTC. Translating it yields CASSIGLVGKSSYNEQFF.

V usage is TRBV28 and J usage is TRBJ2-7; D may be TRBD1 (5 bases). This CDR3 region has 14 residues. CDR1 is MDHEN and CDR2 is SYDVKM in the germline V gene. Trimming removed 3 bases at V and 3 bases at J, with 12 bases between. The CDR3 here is CASSLDQGIYEQYF. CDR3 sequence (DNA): TGTGCCAGCAGTTTGGACCAGGGAATCTACGAGCAGTACTTC.

CDR3 in amino acids: CASSLSGDAYQETQYF. CDR3 DNA: TGTGCCAGCAGTTTATCAGGGGACGCTTACCAAGAGACCCAGTACTTC. This chain joins TRBV27 and TRBJ2-5; D may match TRBD1 or TRBD2 (5 bases each). V lost 0 bases to trimming and J lost 0 bases, with 11 bases between them. CDR3 length equals 16 residues. From germline, CDR1 is MNHEY and CDR2 SMNVEV (reference sequence).

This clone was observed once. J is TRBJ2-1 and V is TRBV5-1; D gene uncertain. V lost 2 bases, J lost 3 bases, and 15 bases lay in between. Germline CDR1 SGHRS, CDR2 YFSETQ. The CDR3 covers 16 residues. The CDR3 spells CASSFPLSRDYNEQFF. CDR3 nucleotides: TGCGCCAGCAGCTTTCCTCTATCCCGCGACTACAATGAGCAGTTCTTC.

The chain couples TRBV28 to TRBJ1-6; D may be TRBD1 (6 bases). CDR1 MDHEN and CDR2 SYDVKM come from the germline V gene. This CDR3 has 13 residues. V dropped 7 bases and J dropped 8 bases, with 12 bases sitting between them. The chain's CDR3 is CASIGGRDSPLHF. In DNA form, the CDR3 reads TGTGCCAGCATAGGGGGGAGAGATTCACCCCTCCACTTT.

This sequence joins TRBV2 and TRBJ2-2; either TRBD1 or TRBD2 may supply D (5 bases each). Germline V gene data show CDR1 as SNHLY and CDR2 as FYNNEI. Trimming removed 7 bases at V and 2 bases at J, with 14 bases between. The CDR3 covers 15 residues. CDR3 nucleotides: TGTGCCAGCAAGGTCGGGGCCCCCAACACCGGGGAGCTGTTTTTT. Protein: CASKVGAPNTGELFF.

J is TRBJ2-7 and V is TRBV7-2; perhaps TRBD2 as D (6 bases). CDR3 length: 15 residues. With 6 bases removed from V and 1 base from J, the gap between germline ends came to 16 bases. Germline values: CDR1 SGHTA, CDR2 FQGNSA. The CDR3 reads CASSSLSGVSYEQYF. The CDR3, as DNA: TGTGCCAGCAGTTCGCTGTCGGGGGTTTCCTACGAGCAGTACTTC.

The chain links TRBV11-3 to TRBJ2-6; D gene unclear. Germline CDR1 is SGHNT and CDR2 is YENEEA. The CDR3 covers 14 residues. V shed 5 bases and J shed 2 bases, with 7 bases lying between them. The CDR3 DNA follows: TGTGCCAGCAGCCCGAGCCCTGGGGCCAACGTCCTGACTTTC. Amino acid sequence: CASSPSPGANVLTF.

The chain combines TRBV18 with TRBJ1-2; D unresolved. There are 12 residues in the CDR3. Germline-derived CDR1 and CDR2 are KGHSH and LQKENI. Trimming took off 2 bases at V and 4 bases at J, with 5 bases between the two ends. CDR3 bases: TGTGCCAGCTCACCAGGGGTCTATGGCTACACCTTC. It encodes CASSPGVYGYTF.

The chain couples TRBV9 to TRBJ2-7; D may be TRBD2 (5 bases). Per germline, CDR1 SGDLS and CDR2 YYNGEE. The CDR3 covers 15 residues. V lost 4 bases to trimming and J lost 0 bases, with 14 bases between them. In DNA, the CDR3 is TGTGCCAGCAGCTCAAATAGCGATCCCTCCTACGAGCAGTACTTC. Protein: CASSSNSDPSYEQYF.

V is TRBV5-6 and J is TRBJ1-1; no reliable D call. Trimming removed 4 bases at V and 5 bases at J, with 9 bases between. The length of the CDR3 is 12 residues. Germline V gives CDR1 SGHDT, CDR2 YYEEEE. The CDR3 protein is CASSKGSTEAFF. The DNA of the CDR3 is TGTGCCAGCAGCAAGGGTTCGACTGAAGCTTTCTTT.

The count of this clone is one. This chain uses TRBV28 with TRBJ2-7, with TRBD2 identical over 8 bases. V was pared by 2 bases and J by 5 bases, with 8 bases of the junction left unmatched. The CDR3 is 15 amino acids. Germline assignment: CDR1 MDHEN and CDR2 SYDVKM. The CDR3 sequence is CASSLVGTSKDEQYF. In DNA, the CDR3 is TGTGCCAGCAGTTTAGTCGGGACTAGTAAGGACGAGCAGTACTTC.

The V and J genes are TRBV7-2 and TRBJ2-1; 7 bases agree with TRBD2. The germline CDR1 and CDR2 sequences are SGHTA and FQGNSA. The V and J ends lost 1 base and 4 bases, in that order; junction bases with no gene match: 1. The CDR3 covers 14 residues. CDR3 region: CASSLGGGYNEQFF. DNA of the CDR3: TGTGCCAGCAGCTTAGGGGGGGGTTACAATGAGCAGTTCTTC.

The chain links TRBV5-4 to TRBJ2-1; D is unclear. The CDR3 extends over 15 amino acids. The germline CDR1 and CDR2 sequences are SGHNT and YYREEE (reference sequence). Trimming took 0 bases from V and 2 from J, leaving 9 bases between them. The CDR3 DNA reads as TGTGCCAGCAGCTTGGGGATAGCCACCTACAATGAGCAGTTCTTC. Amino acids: CASSLGIATYNEQFF.

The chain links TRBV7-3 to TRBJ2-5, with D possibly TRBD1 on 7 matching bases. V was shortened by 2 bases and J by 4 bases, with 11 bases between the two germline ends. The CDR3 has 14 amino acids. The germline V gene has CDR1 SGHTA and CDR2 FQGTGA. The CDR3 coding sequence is TGTGCCAGCAGCTTACAGGGGGGAGGAGAGACCCAGTACTTC. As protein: CASSLQGGGETQYF. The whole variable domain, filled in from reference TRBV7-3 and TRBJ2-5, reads GAGVSQTPSNKVTEKGKYVELRCDPISGHTALYWYRQSLGQGPEFLIYFQGTGAADDSGLPNDRFFAVRPEGSVSTLKIQRTERGDSAVYLCASSLQGGGETQYFGPGTRLLVL.

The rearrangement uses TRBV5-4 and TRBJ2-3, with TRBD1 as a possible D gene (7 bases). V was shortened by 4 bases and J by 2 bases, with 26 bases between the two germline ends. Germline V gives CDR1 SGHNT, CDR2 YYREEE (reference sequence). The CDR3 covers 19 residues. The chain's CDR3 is CASSPPTGIPSDHTDTQYF. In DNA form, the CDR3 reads TGTGCCAGCAGCCCTCCGACAGGGATCCCTAGCGACCACACAGATACGCAGTATTTT.

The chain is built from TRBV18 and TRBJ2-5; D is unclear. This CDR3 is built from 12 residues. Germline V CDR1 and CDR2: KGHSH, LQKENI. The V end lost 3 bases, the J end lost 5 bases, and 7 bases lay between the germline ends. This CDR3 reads CASSPKRETQYF. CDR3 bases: TGTGCCAGCTCACCGAAAAGGGAGACCCAGTACTTC.

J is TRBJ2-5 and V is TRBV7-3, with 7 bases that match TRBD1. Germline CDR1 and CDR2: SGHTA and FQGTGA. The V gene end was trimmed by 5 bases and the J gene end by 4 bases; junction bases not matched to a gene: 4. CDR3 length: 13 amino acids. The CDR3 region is CASSPTGAETQYF. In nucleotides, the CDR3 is TGTGCCAGCAGCCCCACAGGGGCAGAGACCCAGTACTTC.

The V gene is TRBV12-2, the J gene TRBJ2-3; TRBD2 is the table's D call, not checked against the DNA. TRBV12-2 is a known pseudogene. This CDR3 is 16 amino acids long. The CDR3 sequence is CASRLGGPVCRDTQYF. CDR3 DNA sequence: TGTGCAAGTCGCTTAGGCGGCCCCGTTTGCAGAGATACGCAGTATTTT.

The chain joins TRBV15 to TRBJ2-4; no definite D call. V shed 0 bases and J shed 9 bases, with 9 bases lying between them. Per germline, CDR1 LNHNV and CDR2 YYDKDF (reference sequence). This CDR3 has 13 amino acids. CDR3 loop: CATSRDRGIIQYF. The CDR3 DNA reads TGTGCCACCAGCAGAGATCGAGGAATCATTCAGTACTTC.

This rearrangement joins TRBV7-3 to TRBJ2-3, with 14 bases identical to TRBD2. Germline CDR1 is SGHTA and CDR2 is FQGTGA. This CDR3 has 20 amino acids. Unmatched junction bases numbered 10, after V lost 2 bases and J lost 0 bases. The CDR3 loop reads CASSLGTSGRLGWSTDTQYF. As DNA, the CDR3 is TGTGCCAGCAGCTTAGGGACTAGCGGGAGATTGGGATGGAGCACAGATACGCAGTATTTT.

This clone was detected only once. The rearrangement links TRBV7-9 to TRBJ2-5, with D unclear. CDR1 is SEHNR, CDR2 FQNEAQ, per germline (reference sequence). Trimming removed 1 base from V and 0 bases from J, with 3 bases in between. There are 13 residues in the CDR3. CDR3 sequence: CASSLDNQETQYF. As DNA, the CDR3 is TGTGCCAGCAGCTTAGACAACCAAGAGACCCAGTACTTC.

As DNA, the CDR3 is TGTGCCAGCAGTTTTCGCCCCCCTTTCAGGGGGCATGGCTACACCTTC. Its translation is CASSFRPPFRGHGYTF. The chain couples TRBV27 to TRBJ1-2; TRBD1 agrees at 8 bases. Per the germline V gene, CDR1 is MNHEY and CDR2 is SMNVEV (reference sequence). The trim removed 3 bases at V and 6 bases at J, leaving 12 bases unmatched. The CDR3 spans 16 residues.

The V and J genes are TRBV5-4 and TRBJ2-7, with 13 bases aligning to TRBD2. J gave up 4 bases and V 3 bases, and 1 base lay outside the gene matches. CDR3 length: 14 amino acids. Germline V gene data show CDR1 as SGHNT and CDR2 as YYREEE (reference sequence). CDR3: CASSSGLAGYEQYF. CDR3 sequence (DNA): TGTGCCAGCAGCTCGGGACTAGCGGGGTACGAGCAGTACTTC.

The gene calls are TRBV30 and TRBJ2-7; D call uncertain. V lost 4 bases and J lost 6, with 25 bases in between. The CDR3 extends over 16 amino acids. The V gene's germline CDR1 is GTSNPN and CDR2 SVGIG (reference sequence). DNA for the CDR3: TGTGCCTGGAACCCGTCACTGAGGCAGCGTACTGGCGAGCAGTACTTC. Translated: CAWNPSLRQRTGEQYF.